This is a list of T cell receptor beta chains from one sample in a study of CD8 T cells in Susac syndrome. TCRdb reprocessed the immunoSEQ multiplex PCR reads via MiXCR and lists one record per CDR3 protein. The repertoire holds 95,000 to 150,000 distinct CDR3 sequences, about 93% seen once, with under 0.095% in the top ten. What was sequenced was CD4+ T cells from PBMCs. These receptors came from a human donor in good health. Each CDR3 is given with its conserved first and last residue. Each record gives: D gene, J gene, clone size, V gene, CDR3 DNA, CDR3 protein. D genes are given only for firm matches. Expanded clones get a size class; other rows say once, few or many, or leave the size out.

>TRBD1|TRBJ1-1|.|TRBV14
TGTGCCGTTGCAAGGGGGCTTAACACTGAAGCTTTCTTT
CAVARGLNTEAFF
>.|TRBJ1-1|.|TRBV19
TGTGCCAGTAGGGCCGCGGACAAGAACACTGAAGCTTTCTTT
CASRAADKNTEAFF
>TRBD2|TRBJ2-3|.|TRBV2
TGTGCCAGCAGGGGACTAGCGGGAGATACGCAGTATTTT
CASRGLAGDTQYF
>TRBD1|TRBJ2-7|.|TRBV7-2
TGTGCCAGCAGCTCTACCAGGGGGTCTCCCTACGAGCAGTACTTC
CASSSTRGSPYEQYF
>TRBD1|TRBJ2-2|.|TRBV2
TGTGCCAGCAGCCGGGACAGACCTCCTAACACCGGGGAGCTGTTTTTT
CASSRDRPPNTGELFF
>.|TRBJ2-4|.|TRBV12-3/TRBV12-4
TGTGCCAGCAGTTTAAGACCAAACATTCAGTACTTC
CASSLRPNIQYF
>TRBD1|TRBJ2-1|.|TRBV6-5
TGTGCCAGCAGTTACATCGGGACAGGGGGCTACAATGAGCAGTTCTTC
CASSYIGTGGYNEQFF
>.|TRBJ2-3|.|TRBV6-1
TGTGCCAGCAGTGGCGTGACTTACACAGATACGCAGTATTTT
CASSGVTYTDTQYF
>.|TRBJ2-1|.|TRBV3-1
TGTGCCAGCAGCTCCTGGGACTCCCGCAATGAGCAGTTCTTC
CASSSWDSRNEQFF
>.|TRBJ2-3|.|TRBV20-1
TGCAGTGCTAGAAGACCGAGCACAGATACGCAGTATTTT
CSARRPSTDTQYF
>TRBD2|TRBJ2-2|.|TRBV27
TGTGCCAGCAACCGGGTAGCGGGAGGCCCCGGGGAGCTGTTTTTT
CASNRVAGGPGELFF
>.|TRBJ1-2|.|TRBV20-1
TGCAGTGCTCGCCCCCCCGGGGGATTCTATGGCTACACCTTC
CSARPPGGFYGYTF
>.|TRBJ2-3|.|TRBV18
TGTGCCAGCTCACCGAAACAGGGACGCACAGATACGCAGTATTTT
CASSPKQGRTDTQYF
>.|TRBJ1-3|.|TRBV29-1
TGCAGCGTCTTACGCGGGGGCTCTGGAAACACCATATATTTT
CSVLRGGSGNTIYF
>.|TRBJ2-1|.|TRBV19
TGTGCCAGTAGTAGTACCCAGGGGCAGTTCTTC
CASSSTQGQFF
>TRBD2|TRBJ2-3|few|TRBV6-6
TGTGCCAGCAGTTACTGGACTAGCGGGAGAACAGATACGCAGTATTTT
CASSYWTSGRTDTQYF
>TRBD2|TRBJ2-2|.|TRBV10-3
TGTGCCACCGGGCTGACTAGCGGGTTTTCCGGGGAGCTGTTTTTT
CATGLTSGFSGELFF
>.|TRBJ1-4|.|TRBV29-1
TGCAGCACGACCGAGGGGGATGAAAAACTGTTTTTT
CSTTEGDEKLFF
>TRBD2|TRBJ2-1|.|TRBV14
TGTGCCAGCAGCCACCCCGGGACTAGCGGGTATAATGAGCAGTTCTTC
CASSHPGTSGYNEQFF
>TRBD2|TRBJ2-1|.|TRBV20-1
TGCAGTGCAAGACCTTGGACTAGCGCACTAGGGAATGAGCAGTTCTTC
CSARPWTSALGNEQFF
>.|TRBJ2-5|.|TRBV20-1
TGCAGTGCTGGACCTCTTCAGGGGAGAGAGACCCAGTACTTC
CSAGPLQGRETQYF
>.|TRBJ1-5|.|TRBV7-8
TGTGCCAGCAGCTTAGTAGGCAGGGGCGGTCAGCCCCAGCATTTT
CASSLVGRGGQPQHF
>.|TRBJ2-3|.|TRBV5-1
TGCGCCAGCAGCTTTGCACAGGGAGCAGATACGCAGTATTTT
CASSFAQGADTQYF
>.|TRBJ2-7|.|TRBV5-1
TGCGCCAGTCGAACCGGGACGGCCACCTACGAGCAGTACTTC
CASRTGTATYEQYF
>.|TRBJ2-7|.|TRBV5-1
TGCGCCAGCAACGAGAGGCCTGGGACCTACGAGCAGTACTTC
CASNERPGTYEQYF
>TRBD2|TRBJ2-7|.|TRBV3-1
TGTGCCAGCAGCCAAGGGGGTGGGACTAGCGGGCCTCTCTCCTACGAGCAGTACTTC
CASSQGGGTSGPLSYEQYF
>.|TRBJ1-1|.|TRBV3-1
TGTGCCAGCAGCCAGGGTTTGAGGACTGAAGCTTTCTTT
CASSQGLRTEAFF
>.|TRBJ2-5|.|TRBV5-1
TGCGCCAACCGGAGGGGCTCAGGGGAGACCCAGTACTTC
CANRRGSGETQYF
>TRBD1|TRBJ1-2|.|TRBV29-1
TGCAGCGTTGGGGGGACAGCGAACTATGGCTACACCTTC
CSVGGTANYGYTF
>TRBD2|TRBJ2-5|once|TRBV12-3/TRBV12-4
TGTGCCAGCATTGCGACTAGCGGGAGGGGAGGACAAGAGACCCAGTACTTC
CASIATSGRGGQETQYF
>.|TRBJ2-3|.|TRBV11-2
TGTGCCAGCAGCTTAGATTTTCGGCGATCGCAGTATTTT
CASSLDFRRSQYF
>.|TRBJ1-5|.|TRBV7-2
TGTGCCAGCAGCTTAGGGGGGCGAGCTCAGCCCCAGCATTTT
CASSLGGRAQPQHF
>.|TRBJ2-3|.|TRBV5-1
TGCGCCAGCAGCGGGTCAGAAGCAGATACGCAGTATTTT
CASSGSEADTQYF
>.|TRBJ1-2|once|TRBV29-1
TGCAGCTACTCCTCTCCGGGTAGGAGCTATGGCTACACCTTC
CSYSSPGRSYGYTF
>.|TRBJ1-2|.|TRBV19
TGTGCCAGTAGTCTCACTTTCACAGGGCCCAACTATGGCTACACCTTC
CASSLTFTGPNYGYTF
>.|TRBJ1-1|.|TRBV29-1
TGCAGCGTTGAGGATGGGACTGAAGCTTTCTTT
CSVEDGTEAFF
>.|TRBJ2-1|.|TRBV7-9
TGTGCCAGCAGCTTAGCGGGAGCGAATGAGCAGTTCTTC
CASSLAGANEQFF
>.|TRBJ2-7|few|TRBV7-9
TGTGCCAGCAGCCTCGATCGCTCCTACGAGCAGTACTTC
CASSLDRSYEQYF
>TRBD1|TRBJ1-1|.|TRBV7-9
TGTGCCAGCAGCTTAAGGGGGCCAGACACTGAAGCTTTCTTT
CASSLRGPDTEAFF
>TRBD1|TRBJ2-7|.|TRBV7-9
TGTGCCAGCAGCTTAGGGACAGGGAACCACGAGCAGTACTTC
CASSLGTGNHEQYF
>.|TRBJ2-5|.|TRBV18
TGTGCCAGCTCACCACTAAGGCAAGAGACCCAGTACTTC
CASSPLRQETQYF
>.|TRBJ2-7|.|TRBV3-1
TGTGCCAGCAGCCTTAGCAGGGTCGAGCAGTACTTC
CASSLSRVEQYF
>.|TRBJ1-1|.|TRBV27
TGTGCCAGCGGCCCTGTCGAGATCCGGGCATTGAACACTGAAGCTTTCTTT
CASGPVEIRALNTEAFF
>.|TRBJ2-1|once|TRBV3-1
TGTGCCAGCAGCCAGAGGGGATCAGCAAATGAGCAGTTCTTC
CASSQRGSANEQFF
>.|TRBJ1-1|.|TRBV7-2
TGTGCCAGCAGCTTAGGGGGTTCTCGGGAGAACACTGAAGCTTTCTTT
CASSLGGSRENTEAFF
>.|TRBJ1-3|.|TRBV4-1
TGCGCCAGCAGCCAAGAGACGGGGGACTCTGGAAACACCATATATTTT
CASSQETGDSGNTIYF